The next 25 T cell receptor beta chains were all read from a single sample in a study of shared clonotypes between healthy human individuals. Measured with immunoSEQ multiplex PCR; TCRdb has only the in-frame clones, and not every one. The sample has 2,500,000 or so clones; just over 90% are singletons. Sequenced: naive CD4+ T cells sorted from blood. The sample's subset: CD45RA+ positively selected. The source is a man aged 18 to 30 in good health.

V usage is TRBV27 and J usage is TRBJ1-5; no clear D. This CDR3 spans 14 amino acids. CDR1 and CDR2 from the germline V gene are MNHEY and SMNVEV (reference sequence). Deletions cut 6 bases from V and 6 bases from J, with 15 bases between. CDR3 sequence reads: CASRPLLGGQPQHF. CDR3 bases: TGTGCCAGCAGGCCCCTCCTGGGTGGTCAGCCCCAGCATTTT.

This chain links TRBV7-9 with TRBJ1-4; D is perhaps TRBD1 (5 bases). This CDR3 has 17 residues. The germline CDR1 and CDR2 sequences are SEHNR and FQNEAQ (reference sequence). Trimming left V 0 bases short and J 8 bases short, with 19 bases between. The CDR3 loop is CASSLALGQGLREKLFF. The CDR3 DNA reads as TGTGCCAGCAGCTTAGCGCTGGGGCAGGGTTTGAGGGAAAAACTGTTTTTT.

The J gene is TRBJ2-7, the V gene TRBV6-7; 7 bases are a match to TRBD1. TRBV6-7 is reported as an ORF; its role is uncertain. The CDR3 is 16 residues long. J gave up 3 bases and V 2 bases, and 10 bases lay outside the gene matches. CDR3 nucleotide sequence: TGTGCCAGCAGTTACGGACATACAGGGGTTGACTACGAGCAGTACTTC. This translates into CASSYGHTGVDYEQYF.

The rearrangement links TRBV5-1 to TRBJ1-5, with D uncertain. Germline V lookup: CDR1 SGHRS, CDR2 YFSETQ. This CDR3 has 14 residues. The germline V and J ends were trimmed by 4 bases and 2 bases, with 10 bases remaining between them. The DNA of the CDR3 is TGCGCCAGCAGCATGGACGGAGGCAATCAGCCCCAGCATTTT. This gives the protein CASSMDGGNQPQHF.

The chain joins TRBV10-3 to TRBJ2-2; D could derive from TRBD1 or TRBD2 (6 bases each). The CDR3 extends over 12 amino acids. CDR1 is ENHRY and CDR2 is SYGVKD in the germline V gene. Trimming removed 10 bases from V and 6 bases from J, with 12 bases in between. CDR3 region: CATGGGSGELFF. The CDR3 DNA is TGTGCCACCGGGGGCGGCTCCGGGGAGCTGTTTTTT.

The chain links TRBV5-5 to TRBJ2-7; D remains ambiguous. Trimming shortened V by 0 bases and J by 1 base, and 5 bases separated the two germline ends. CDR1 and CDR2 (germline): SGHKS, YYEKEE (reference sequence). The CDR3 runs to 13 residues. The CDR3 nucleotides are TGTGCCAGCAGCTTGGGGGTTTCCTACGAGCAGTACTTC. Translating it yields CASSLGVSYEQYF.

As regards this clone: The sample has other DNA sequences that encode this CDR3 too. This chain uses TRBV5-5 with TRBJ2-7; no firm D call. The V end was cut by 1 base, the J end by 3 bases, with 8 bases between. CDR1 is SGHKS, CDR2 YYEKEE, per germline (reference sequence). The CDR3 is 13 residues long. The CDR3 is CASSLSGHYEQYF. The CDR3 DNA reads TGTGCCAGCAGCTTGTCTGGCCACTACGAGCAGTACTTC.

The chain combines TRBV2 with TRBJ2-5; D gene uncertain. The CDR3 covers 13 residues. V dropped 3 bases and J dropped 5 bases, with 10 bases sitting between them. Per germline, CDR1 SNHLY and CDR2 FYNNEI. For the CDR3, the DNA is TGTGCCAGCAGTGATGCCGGTATGGAGACCCAGTACTTC. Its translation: CASSDAGMETQYF.

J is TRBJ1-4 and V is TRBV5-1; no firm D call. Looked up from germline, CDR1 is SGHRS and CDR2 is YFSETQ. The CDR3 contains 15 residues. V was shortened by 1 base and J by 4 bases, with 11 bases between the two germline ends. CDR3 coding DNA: TGCGCCAGCAGCTTGATCGGGCAGGTTAATGAAAAACTGTTTTTT. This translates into CASSLIGQVNEKLFF.

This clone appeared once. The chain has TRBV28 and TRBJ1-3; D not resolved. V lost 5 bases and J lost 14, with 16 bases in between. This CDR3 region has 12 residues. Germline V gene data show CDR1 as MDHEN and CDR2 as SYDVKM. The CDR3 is CASSPTPGSLYF. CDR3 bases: TGTGCCAGCAGTCCCACCCCGGGATCCCTATATTTT.

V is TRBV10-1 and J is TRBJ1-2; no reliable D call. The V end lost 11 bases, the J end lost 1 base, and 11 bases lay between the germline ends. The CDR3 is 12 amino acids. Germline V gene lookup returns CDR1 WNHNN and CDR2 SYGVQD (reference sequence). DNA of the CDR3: TGCGCCCCTGGGGAGCTTAACTATGGCTACACCTTC. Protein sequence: CAPGELNYGYTF.

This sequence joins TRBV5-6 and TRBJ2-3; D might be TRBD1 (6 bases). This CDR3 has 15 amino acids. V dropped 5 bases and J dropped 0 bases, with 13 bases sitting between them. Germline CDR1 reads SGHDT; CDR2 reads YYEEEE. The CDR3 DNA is TGTGCCAGCAGATCTCAGGGGTCTAGCACAGATACGCAGTATTTT. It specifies CASRSQGSSTDTQYF.

CDR3 residues: CASSDSLAGGQVFYYEQYF. The CDR3 nucleotides read TGTGCCAGCAGCGACTCTCTAGCGGGAGGGCAAGTTTTTTACTACGAGCAGTACTTC. The chain joins TRBV2 to TRBJ2-7; 12 bases agree with TRBD2. The CDR3 loop spans 19 amino acids. V was pared by 6 bases and J by 3 bases, with 18 bases of the junction left unmatched. Germline CDR1 reads SNHLY; CDR2 reads FYNNEI.

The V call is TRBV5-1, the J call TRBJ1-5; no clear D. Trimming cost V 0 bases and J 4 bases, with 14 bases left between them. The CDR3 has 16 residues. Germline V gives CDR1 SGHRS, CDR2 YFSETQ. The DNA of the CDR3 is TGCGCCAGCAGCTTGGGGGTAGGAGGAGGTAATCAGCCCCAGCATTTT. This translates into CASSLGVGGGNQPQHF.

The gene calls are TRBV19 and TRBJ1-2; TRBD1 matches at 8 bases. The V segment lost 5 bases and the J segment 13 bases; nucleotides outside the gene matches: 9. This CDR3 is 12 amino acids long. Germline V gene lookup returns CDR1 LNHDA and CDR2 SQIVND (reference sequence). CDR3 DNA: TGTGCCAGTAGTGAGGACAGGGTCGTTTTCACCTTC. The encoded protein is CASSEDRVVFTF.

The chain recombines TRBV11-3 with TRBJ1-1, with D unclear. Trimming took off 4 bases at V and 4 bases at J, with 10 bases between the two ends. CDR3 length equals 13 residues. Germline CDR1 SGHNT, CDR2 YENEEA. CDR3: CASSSTAGTEAFF. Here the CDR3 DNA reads TGTGCCAGCAGCTCGACGGCGGGCACTGAAGCTTTCTTT.

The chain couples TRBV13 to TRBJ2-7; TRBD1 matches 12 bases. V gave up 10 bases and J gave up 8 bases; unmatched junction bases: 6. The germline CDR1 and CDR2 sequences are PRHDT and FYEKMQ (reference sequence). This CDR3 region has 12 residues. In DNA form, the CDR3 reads TGTGCCACCGGGGACAGGGGGCATAAGCAGTACTTC. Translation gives CATGDRGHKQYF.

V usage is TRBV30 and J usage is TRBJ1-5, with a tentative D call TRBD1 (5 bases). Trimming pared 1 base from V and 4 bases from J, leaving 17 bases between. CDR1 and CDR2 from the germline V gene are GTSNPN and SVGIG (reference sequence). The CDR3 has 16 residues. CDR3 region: CAWSGPGQGKNQPQHF. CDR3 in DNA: TGTGCCTGGAGTGGTCCTGGGCAGGGAAAAAATCAGCCCCAGCATTTT.

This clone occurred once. CDR3 coding DNA: TGTGCCAGCAGCTTGGCCCTAGCGGCGAGCACCTACGAGCAGTACTTC. Amino acids: CASSLALAASTYEQYF. The chain couples TRBV7-6 to TRBJ2-7; 7 bases align to TRBD2. The CDR3 contains 16 residues. Trimming at V came to 3 bases and at J to 2 bases, leaving 10 bases not matched to a gene. The germline V gene has CDR1 SGHVS and CDR2 FNYEAQ.

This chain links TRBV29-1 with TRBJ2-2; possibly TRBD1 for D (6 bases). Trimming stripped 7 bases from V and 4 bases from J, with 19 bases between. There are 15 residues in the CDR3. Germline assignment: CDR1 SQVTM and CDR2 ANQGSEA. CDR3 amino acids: CSADSPGQSTGELFF. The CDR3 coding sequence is TGCAGCGCCGACTCACCCGGACAGAGCACCGGGGAGCTGTTTTTT.

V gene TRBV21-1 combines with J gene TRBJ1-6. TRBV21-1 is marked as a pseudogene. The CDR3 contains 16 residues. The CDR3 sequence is CASTPDGRGGNSPLHF. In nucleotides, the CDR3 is TGTGCCAGCACCCCCGATGGCAGGGGGGGTAATTCACCCCTCCACTTT.

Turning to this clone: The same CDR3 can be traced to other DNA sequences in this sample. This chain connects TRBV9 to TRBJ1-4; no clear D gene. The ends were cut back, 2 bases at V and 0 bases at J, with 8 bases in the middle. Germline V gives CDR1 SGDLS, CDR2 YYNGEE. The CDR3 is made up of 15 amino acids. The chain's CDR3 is CASSVEGATNEKLFF. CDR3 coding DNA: TGTGCCAGCAGCGTTGAGGGCGCAACTAATGAAAAACTGTTTTTT.

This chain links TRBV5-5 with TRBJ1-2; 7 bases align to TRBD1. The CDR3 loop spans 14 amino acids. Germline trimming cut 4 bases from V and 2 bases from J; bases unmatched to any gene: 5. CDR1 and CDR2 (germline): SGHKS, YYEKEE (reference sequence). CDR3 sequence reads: CASSDKQGNYGYTF. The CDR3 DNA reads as TGTGCCAGCAGCGACAAACAGGGGAACTATGGCTACACCTTC.

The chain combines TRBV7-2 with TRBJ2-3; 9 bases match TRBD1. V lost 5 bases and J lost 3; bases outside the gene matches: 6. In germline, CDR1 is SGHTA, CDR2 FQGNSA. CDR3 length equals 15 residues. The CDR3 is CASSPLQGATDTQYF. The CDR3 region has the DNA TGTGCCAGCAGCCCCTTACAGGGGGCTACAGATACGCAGTATTTT.

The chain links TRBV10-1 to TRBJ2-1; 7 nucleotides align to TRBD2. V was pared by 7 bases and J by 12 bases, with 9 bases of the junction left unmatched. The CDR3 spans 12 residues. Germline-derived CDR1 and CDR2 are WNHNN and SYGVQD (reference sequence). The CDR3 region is CASITPGEGQFF. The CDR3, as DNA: TGCGCCAGCATAACCCCTGGGGAGGGGCAGTTCTTC.